The sequence of this TCR beta chain was determined in a study of blood T cell repertoires in COVID-19. About the research overall: COVID-19 samples from acute and convalescent phases originated in the United States, Italy and Spain. T cells, B-cell-depleted T cells, or PBMCs provided the cDNA or gDNA that served as material.

Authors' processing steps: How many nucleated cells were present was estimated from reference gene primer amplification. Sequenced by immunoSEQ multiplex PCR; TCRdb stores in-frame clones only, minus some. V and J calls and clone size are as listed in that table; D and trimming were resolved from the DNA. The data show tens of thousands of clones, with about nine tenths seen just once and approximately 15% held by the top ten. Unmatched junction bases numbered 8, after V lost 2 bases and J lost 4 bases. Per germline, CDR1 MNHEY and CDR2 SVGAGI. CDR3 length: 16 residues. The chain carries TRBV6-5 and TRBJ2-7, with 10 nucleotides matching TRBD1. The sample was peripheral blood. This receptor was taken from a human donor in a cohort sampled during active COVID-19. The CDR3 spells CASSYPTGGASYEQYF. The CDR3 DNA sequence: TGTGCCAGCAGTTACCCGACAGGGGGCGCTAGTTACGAGCAGTACTTC.